Listed below are T cell receptor beta chains from one sample, sequenced in a study of blood T cell repertoires in COVID-19. Sequenced by immunoSEQ multiplex PCR; TCRdb stores in-frame clones only, minus some. The sample carries 200,000 to 300,000 clones, roughly 90% recorded once. The sequencing sample was made of PBMCs or T cells enriched from blood (not recorded which). The receptors were gathered from a woman aged 25 to 39 who had recovered from COVID-19. Each CDR3 is given with its conserved first and last residue. Each record gives: CDR3 length, V gene, D gene, clone size, J gene, CDR3 protein, CDR3 DNA. The D gene is left open where the match is weak. Expanded clones are given a class, and other clones once, few, many or no size at all.

>15|TRBV5-1|NA|NA|TRBJ1-3
CASSLAGILENTIYF
TGCGCCAGCAGCTTGGCAGGGATCTTGGAAAACACCATATATTTT
>15|TRBV28|TRBD1|once|TRBJ1-2
CASSSPGQGADGYTF
TGTGCCAGCAGTTCCCCTGGACAGGGGGCCGATGGCTACACCTTC
>16|TRBV19|NA|NA|TRBJ2-4
CASSDGGRLAKNIQYF
TGTGCCAGTAGCGACGGTGGGAGGCTAGCCAAAAACATTCAGTACTTC
>15|TRBV19|NA|NA|TRBJ1-6
CASRDPGQRNSPLHF
TGTGCCAGCCGAGACCCGGGACAAAGAAATTCACCCCTCCACTTT
>13|TRBV29-1|NA|once|TRBJ1-1
CSVVQGLANEAFF
TGCAGCGTTGTACAGGGATTGGCGAATGAAGCTTTCTTT
>14|TRBV19|NA|NA|TRBJ2-2
CASRSGDSTGELFF
TGTGCCAGCCGCTCGGGGGATAGCACCGGGGAGCTGTTTTTT
>18|TRBV4-2|NA|once|TRBJ2-5
CASSQEMGRGSYQETQYF
TGTGCCAGCAGCCAAGAAATGGGGAGAGGGTCGTACCAAGAGACCCAGTACTTC
>12|TRBV11-3|NA|NA|TRBJ2-3
CASSPRSDTQYF
TGTGCCAGCAGTCCCAGGTCAGATACGCAGTATTTT
>14|TRBV28|NA|NA|TRBJ1-5
CASRLPLEGQPQHF
TGTGCCAGCCGTCTCCCATTGGAGGGTCAGCCCCAGCATTTT
>17|TRBV2|NA|few|TRBJ2-6
CASSEIFAGVGANVLTF
TGTGCCAGCAGTGAAATTTTTGCCGGGGTCGGGGCCAACGTCCTGACTTTC
>16|TRBV6-2/TRBV6-3|NA|NA|TRBJ2-3
CASSYSLIALTDTQYF
TGTGCCAGCAGTTACTCGTTAATAGCTCTGACAGATACGCAGTATTTT
>12|TRBV28|NA|NA|TRBJ2-7
CASSLPLYEQYF
TGTGCCAGCAGTCTCCCTCTCTACGAGCAGTACTTC
>14|TRBV28|TRBD1|NA|TRBJ1-2
CASSLGQDVGGYTF
TGTGCCAGCAGTTTGGGACAGGATGTCGGTGGCTACACCTTC
>14|TRBV5-1|TRBD1|NA|TRBJ2-3
CASSLQGGTDTQYF
TGCGCCAGCAGCTTACAGGGGGGCACAGATACGCAGTATTTT
>13|TRBV7-2|NA|NA|TRBJ1-1
CASSLEGGRGAFF
TGTGCCAGCAGTTTAGAGGGGGGGCGGGGAGCTTTCTTT
>15|TRBV9|TRBD1|NA|TRBJ1-1
CASSAKGQVYTEAFF
TGTGCCAGCAGCGCCAAGGGACAGGTCTATACTGAAGCTTTCTTT
>15|TRBV7-9|NA|NA|TRBJ2-1
CASSLVVVSYNEQFF
TGTGCCAGCAGCTTAGTAGTAGTTAGCTACAATGAGCAGTTCTTC
>15|TRBV7-2|TRBD1|NA|TRBJ1-2
CASSLRGDRGGGYTF
TGTGCCAGCAGCTTACGGGGGGACAGGGGCGGTGGCTACACCTTC
>14|TRBV20-1|NA|NA|TRBJ2-2
CSASLIRGTGELFF
TGCAGTGCTAGTCTAATCCGGGGGACCGGGGAGCTGTTTTTT
>14|TRBV7-8|NA|NA|TRBJ1-5
CASSHDSSNQPQHF
TGTGCCAGCAGTCACGACAGTAGCAATCAGCCCCAGCATTTT
>15|TRBV4-1|NA|NA|TRBJ2-7
CASSQEAWSSYEQYF
TGCGCCAGCAGCCAAGAAGCGTGGAGCTCCTACGAGCAGTACTTC
>15|TRBV30|TRBD1|NA|TRBJ2-1
CAWSADDRVYNEQFF
TGTGCCTGGAGTGCCGATGACAGGGTCTACAATGAGCAGTTCTTC
>13|TRBV14|TRBD1|NA|TRBJ1-6
CASSQTGVSPLHF
TGTGCCAGCAGCCAGACAGGGGTATCACCCCTCCACTTT
>15|TRBV15|NA|NA|TRBJ2-5
CATSRALGQQETQYF
TGTGCCACCAGCAGAGCCCTAGGACAGCAAGAGACCCAGTACTTC
>15|TRBV11-2|NA|NA|TRBJ1-4
CASSGQAGRNEKLFF
TGTGCCAGCAGCGGCCAAGCGGGGAGAAATGAAAAACTGTTTTTT
>14|TRBV7-3|NA|NA|TRBJ2-2
CASSPGAETGELFF
TGTGCCAGCAGCCCCGGTGCGGAAACCGGGGAGCTGTTTTTT
>15|TRBV9|TRBD2|NA|TRBJ2-7
CASSGGASGTYEQYF
TGTGCCAGCAGCGGCGGGGCGAGCGGGACCTACGAGCAGTACTTC
>15|TRBV7-9|TRBD1|NA|TRBJ1-2
CASSSPGQARDGYTF
TGTGCCAGCAGTTCTCCGGGACAGGCAAGAGATGGCTACACCTTC
>14|TRBV4-3|TRBD2|NA|TRBJ2-7
CASSHGTSINEQYF
TGCGCCAGCAGTCACGGGACTAGTATCAACGAGCAGTACTTC
>15|TRBV19|NA|NA|TRBJ1-4
CASSSSPGRAEKLFF
TGTGCCAGTAGTTCCTCCCCAGGGCGCGCTGAAAAACTGTTTTTT
>16|TRBV5-1|TRBD1|NA|TRBJ2-2
CASSLAGQGGTGELFF
TGCGCCAGCAGCTTGGCGGGACAGGGAGGTACCGGGGAGCTGTTTTTT
>14|TRBV7-2|TRBD1|NA|TRBJ2-7
CASSPQGARNEQYF
TGTGCCAGCAGCCCACAGGGGGCAAGGAACGAGCAGTACTTC
>13|TRBV29-1|TRBD2|NA|TRBJ2-7
CSVEVAGSYEQYF
TGCAGCGTTGAAGTAGCGGGGAGCTACGAGCAGTACTTC
>16|TRBV4-3|NA|NA|TRBJ2-2
CASSQDAAGVTGELFF
TGCGCCAGCAGCCAAGATGCTGCAGGGGTAACCGGGGAGCTGTTTTTT
>16|TRBV30|TRBD2|NA|TRBJ2-7
CAWRLEPGLAGYEQYF
TGTGCCTGGAGACTTGAACCGGGACTAGCGGGATACGAGCAGTACTTC
>16|TRBV6-2/TRBV6-3|TRBD1|NA|TRBJ2-2
CASSYLGTGITGELFF
TGTGCCAGCAGTTACCTGGGGACAGGCATTACCGGGGAGCTGTTTTTT
>12|TRBV29-1|NA|NA|TRBJ1-5
CSVGQRNQPQHF
TGCAGCGTTGGACAGAGAAATCAGCCCCAGCATTTT
>17|TRBV19|NA|NA|TRBJ1-5
CASSFYRELRSNQPQHF
TGTGCCAGTAGTTTCTACAGGGAACTCCGGAGCAATCAGCCCCAGCATTTT
>13|TRBV28|NA|NA|TRBJ1-1
CASRGPMNTEAFF
TGTGCCAGCAGGGGCCCAATGAACACTGAAGCTTTCTTT